This T cell receptor beta chain was obtained from a study of CD8 T cells in Susac syndrome. General study findings and limits: The study admitted that it had a relatively small number of individuals in its TCR sequencing and HLA analysis.

As for this clonotype: Its antigen is as yet unknown.

The sequenced target, TCR beta, came from blood CD8+ and CD4+ T cells. RNA was extracted with the RNeasy kit, and a quantity of about 0.45 to 1 ug was reverse transcribed using random hexamers. Amplification of TCR beta CDR3 used immunoSEQ multiplex PCR across 54 Vbeta and 13 Jbeta. Via MiXCR, TCRdb re-called the immunoSEQ multiplex PCR reads, giving one row per CDR3 protein. The sample includes roughly 160,000 distinct CDR3 sequences, 90% to 95% of them seen just once. The CDR3 runs 14 residues. Looked up from germline, CDR1 is KGHDR and CDR2 is SFDVKD. The V end lost 2 bases, the J end lost 6 bases, and 9 bases lay between the germline ends.

V gene TRBV24-1 combines with J gene TRBJ2-2, with D unclear. The TCR originated in a human donor in good health. Sequenced input: CD4+ T cells from PBMCs. In nucleotides, the CDR3 is TGTGCCACCAGTGATTGGATCCACCCCGGGGAGCTGTTTTTT. Protein sequence: CATSDWIHPGELFF.